Following are 18 T cell receptor beta chains from one sample sequenced in a study of Graves' ophthalmopathy and Graves' hyperthyroidism. RNA transcripts were the template, and TCR beta CDR3 regions were amplified from them. HTBI primers primed a first-round RT-PCR, and a second-round multiplex PCR followed. TCRdb called the multiplex PCR reads again in MiXCR, with one record for every CDR3 protein. The sample carries over 450,000 distinct CDR3 sequences, about an eighth recorded once. The sample was blood. The receptors originated from a woman aged 25 to 39 with Graves' ophthalmopathy.

A note on this clonotype: A read error may be the cause here, since a much bigger clone is one base away. This chain uses TRBV6-4 with TRBJ2-5; no clear D. The CDR3 runs to 11 residues. The germline CDR1 and CDR2 sequences are MRHNA and SNTAGT. The ends were cut back, 4 bases at V and 5 bases at J, with 5 bases in the middle. CDR3 sequence: CASSGSETQYF. The CDR3 DNA reads as TGTGCCAGCAGTGGAAGCGAGACCCAGTACTTC.

At least ten counts were recorded for this clonotype. The rearrangement joins TRBV6-2 or TRBV6-3 to TRBJ1-2, with a tentative D call TRBD1 (5 bases). Germline loops: CDR1 MNHEY, CDR2 SVGEGT. The CDR3 length is 18 residues. V was shortened by 4 bases and J by 0 bases, with 21 bases between the two germline ends. The CDR3 region has the DNA TGTGCCAGCAGTTTAGGGGTTCACAGCCAAGACGCTAACTATGGCTACACCTTC. This translates into CASSLGVHSQDANYGYTF.

This clonotype occurred many times. V is TRBV5-1 and J is TRBJ2-2; TRBD1 is a possible D gene (6 bases). Per germline, CDR1 SGHRS and CDR2 YFSETQ. With 9 bases removed from V and 6 bases from J, the gap between germline ends came to 15 bases. The CDR3 consists of 13 residues. The DNA of the CDR3 is TGCGCCACAGCGTTGGGGGCTTCCGGGGAGCTGTTTTTT. Protein product: CATALGASGELFF.

This clonotype has ten or more counts. The chain has TRBV11-2 and TRBJ2-5; no definite D call. The CDR3 is 14 amino acids. Germline lookup yields CDR1 SGHAT and CDR2 FQNNGV. V gave up 5 bases and J gave up 2 bases, with 12 bases separating them. This CDR3 is CASSTTSSQETQYF. The CDR3 bases are TGTGCCAGCAGCACAACGAGCTCACAAGAGACCCAGTACTTC. Together with reference TRBV11-2 and TRBJ2-5, the CDR3 gives the full variable domain: EAGVAQSPRYKIIEKRQSVAFWCNPISGHATLYWYQQILGQGPKLLIQFQNNGVVDDSQLPKDRFSAERLKGVDSTLKIQPAKLEDSAVYLCASSTTSSQETQYFGPGTRLLVL.

This clonotype was observed many times. The chain links TRBV20-1 to TRBJ2-7; D is perhaps TRBD1 or TRBD2 (6 bases each). Germline assignment: CDR1 DFQATT and CDR2 SNEGSKA (reference sequence). V was cut by 2 bases and J by 2 bases, with 19 bases left in between. CDR3 length equals 16 residues. The CDR3 is CSARRRAGGLPYEQYF. DNA of the CDR3: TGCAGTGCTAGACGGCGTGCCGGGGGCCTCCCCTACGAGCAGTACTTC.

This clonotype was counted between two and nine times. A much bigger clone sits one base away, suggesting this may be a read error. The V gene is TRBV28, the J gene TRBJ1-5, with D hard to call. CDR3 length equals 14 residues. Germline loops: CDR1 MDHEN, CDR2 SYDVKM. CDR3 sequence reads: CASKRAGSNQPQDF. CDR3 in DNA: TGTGCCAGCAAACGAGCCGGTTCCAATCAGCCCCAGGATTTT.

This clonotype was seen ten or more times. Its ends do not fully match the called genes, so a read error is possible. This chain joins TRBV5-1 and TRBJ1-2; the D is unclear. Germline values: CDR1 SGHRS, CDR2 YFSETQ. This CDR3 has 13 amino acids. CDR3 loop: CASSFGRNYGYTF. The CDR3 bases are TGTGCCAGTAGTTTCGGACGGAACTATGGCTACACCTTC.

This clonotype was detected ten times or more. The V gene is TRBV28, the J gene TRBJ2-7, with 11 bases that match TRBD1. CDR1 and CDR2 (germline): MDHEN, SYDVKM. V shed 3 bases and J 6 bases; nucleotides not matched to a gene: 7. The CDR3 length is 15 residues. CDR3 region: CASSLRDRGGSEQYF. Here the CDR3 DNA reads TGTGCCAGCAGTTTGCGGGACAGGGGGGGGAGCGAGCAGTACTTC.

This clonotype was detected a few times. This rearrangement joins TRBV27 to TRBJ2-2; possibly TRBD1 for D (6 bases). Trimming took 4 bases from V and 3 from J, leaving 9 bases between them. Germline loops: CDR1 MNHEY, CDR2 SMNVEV (reference sequence). The CDR3 is 14 residues long. This chain's CDR3 is CASSWGPHTGELFF. The DNA of the CDR3 is TGTGCCAGCAGTTGGGGGCCCCACACCGGGGAGCTGTTTTTT.

The table lists this clonotype with a few counts. The chain employs TRBV2 and TRBJ2-2, with D possibly matching TRBD2 (5 bases). The CDR3 spans 15 residues. Germline V gene lookup returns CDR1 SNHLY and CDR2 FYNNEI. Trimming took off 8 bases at V and 6 bases at J, with 19 bases between the two ends. CDR3 nucleotides: TGTGCCAGCCCACCTCGAGAGGGAGCTCCCGGGGAGCTGTTTTTT. This sequence encodes CASPPREGAPGELFF.

The sample holds many counts of this clonotype. CDR3 region: CASSIRDSYSGNTIYF. As DNA, the CDR3 is TGTGCCAGCAGCATAAGGGACAGTTACTCTGGAAACACCATATATTTT. V and J are TRBV11-2 and TRBJ1-3; 7 bases align to TRBD1. The CDR3 is 16 amino acids. The germline CDR1 and CDR2 sequences are SGHAT and FQNNGV. After removal of 5 bases from V and 0 bases from J, the junction contained 7 bases not matched to a gene.

The rearrangement uses TRBV3-1 and TRBJ2-1, with unresolved D. V lost 3 bases, J lost 5 bases, and 5 bases lay in between. The CDR3 has 12 residues. Germline CDR1 reads LGHDT; CDR2 reads YNNKEL (reference sequence). The CDR3 DNA reads TGTGCCAGCAGCCACTTACACAATGAGCAGTTCTTC. Protein product: CASSHLHNEQFF.

This clonotype has only a few counts. CDR3 sequence: CASSDPGTVNTEAFF. The CDR3, as DNA: TGTGCCAGCAGTGACCCCGGGACGGTTAACACTGAAGCTTTCTTT. The chain joins TRBV6-1 to TRBJ1-1; D possibly corresponds to TRBD1 (5 bases). V lost 3 bases, J lost 2 bases, and 13 bases lay in between. The germline V gene has CDR1 MNHNS and CDR2 SASEGT. This CDR3 comprises 15 residues.

A note on this clonotype: This may arise from a read error, as a much more abundant clone is one base away. The J gene is TRBJ1-2, the V gene TRBV28; TRBD1 is a possible D gene (5 bases). CDR1 and CDR2 from the germline V gene are MDHEN and SYDVKM. The length of the CDR3 is 16 residues. CDR3 bases: TGTGCCAGCAGAGCGGGGGTGGGGCACCCAAACTATGGCCACACCTTC. It specifies CASRAGVGHPNYGHTF.

This clonotype has at least ten counts. The V and J genes are TRBV24-1 and TRBJ2-2; 8 bases fit TRBD2. The CDR3 sequence is 16 residues long. J lost 6 bases, V lost 3 bases, and 8 bases had no gene match. The V gene's germline CDR1 is KGHDR and CDR2 SFDVKD. The DNA for the CDR3 is TGTGCCACCAGTGATATGGGACTAGGCGTGGCCGGGGAGCTGTTTTTT. Protein sequence: CATSDMGLGVAGELFF.

This clonotype was recorded at least ten times. This chain joins TRBV5-1 and TRBJ1-1, with 7 bases lining up with TRBD1. With V trimmed by 3 bases and J by 5 bases, 13 bases remained unmatched. Germline V lookup: CDR1 SGHRS, CDR2 YFSETQ. The CDR3 contains 16 residues. Here the CDR3 reads CASSYRDRPFGTEAFF. The CDR3 DNA reads as TGCGCCAGCAGCTACCGGGACAGACCCTTTGGGACTGAAGCTTTCTTT.

This clonotype occurred once. This chain joins TRBV6-1 and TRBJ1-6; 10 nucleotides align to TRBD1. The germline V gene encodes CDR1 MNHNS and CDR2 SASEGT. The V and J ends lost 5 bases and 10 bases, in that order; junction bases with no gene match: 5. The CDR3 runs 14 residues. CDR3: CASSPGTGASPLHF. CDR3 DNA sequence: TGTGCCAGCAGTCCCGGGACAGGGGCATCACCCCTCCACTTT.

In this sample, this clonotype turned up many times. The chain's CDR3 is CASHSGVEQYF. DNA of the CDR3: TGTGCCAGCCATTCAGGGGTCGAGCAGTACTTC. The chain links TRBV6-1 to TRBJ2-7, with D possibly TRBD1 on 6 matching bases. Trimming took off 8 bases at V and 6 bases at J, with 11 bases between the two ends. CDR3 length: 11 amino acids. In germline, CDR1 is MNHNS, CDR2 SASEGT.